This TCR beta chain was retrieved from a study of cytomegalovirus exposure and HLA in healthy donors. Trimming removed 5 bases from V and 6 bases from J, with 17 bases in between. CDR3 length equals 15 residues. Germline V gene lookup returns CDR1 SGHNT and CDR2 YENEEA. Only in-frame clones appear in the TCRdb table, and some are missing; sequencing was by immunoSEQ multiplex PCR. The data contain under 100,000 clones, 84% of them singletons. Findings of the study overall: Reportedly, diagnosis of cytomegalovirus status by the classifier showed high specificity and sensitivity.

On this clone: No antigen is known for it.

This sequence joins TRBV11-3 and TRBJ2-1; D is possibly TRBD1 (5 bases). Sequencing was performed on PBMCs. This TCR was recovered from a woman aged 18-29 years in good health and CMV-seropositive. The CDR3 region has the DNA TGTGCCAGCAGCCCTGACAGAAGCGCCCGCAATGAGCAGTTCTTC. It specifies CASSPDRSARNEQFF.